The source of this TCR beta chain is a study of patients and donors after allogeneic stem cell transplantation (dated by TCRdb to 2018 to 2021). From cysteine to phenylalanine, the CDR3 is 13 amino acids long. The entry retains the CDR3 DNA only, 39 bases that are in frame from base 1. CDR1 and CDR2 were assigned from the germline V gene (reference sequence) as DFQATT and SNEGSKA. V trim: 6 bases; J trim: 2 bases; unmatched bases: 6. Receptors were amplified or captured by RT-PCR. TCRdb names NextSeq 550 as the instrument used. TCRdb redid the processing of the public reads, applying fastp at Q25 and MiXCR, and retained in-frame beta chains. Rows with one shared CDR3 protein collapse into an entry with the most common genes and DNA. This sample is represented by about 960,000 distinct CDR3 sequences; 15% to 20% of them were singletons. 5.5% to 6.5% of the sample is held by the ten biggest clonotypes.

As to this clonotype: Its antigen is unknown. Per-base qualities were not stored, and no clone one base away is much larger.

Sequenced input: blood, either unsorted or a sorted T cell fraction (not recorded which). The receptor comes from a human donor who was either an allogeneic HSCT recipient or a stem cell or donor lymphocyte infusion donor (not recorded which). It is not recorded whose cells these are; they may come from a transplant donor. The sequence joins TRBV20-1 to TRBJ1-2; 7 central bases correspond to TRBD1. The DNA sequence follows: TGCAGTGCCGAAGCGGGACAGAACTATGGCTACACCTTC. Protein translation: CSAEAGQNYGYTF.